One sample yielded the 14 T cell receptor beta chains listed below, sequenced in a study of T cells after yellow fever vaccination. MiXCR, run by TCRdb on the 5' RACE reads, gives a single entry per CDR3 protein. The sample has 500,000 to 650,000 distinct CDR3 sequences, roughly 12% seen once; the top ten hold around 15%. Sequencing was performed on PBMCs, taken on the day of the yellow fever booster vaccination. These receptors were obtained from a man between 25 and 39 years old who received the YFV17D yellow fever vaccine.

This clonotype has only one observation. V and J are TRBV11-2 and TRBJ2-1; possible D gene TRBD2, 6 bases. The V end was cut by 5 bases, the J end by 5 bases, with 19 bases between. From germline, CDR1 is SGHAT and CDR2 FQNNGV. The CDR3 has 16 amino acids. Written as DNA, the CDR3 is TGTGCCAGCAGCCCGGCGGGGTGGTGTACCGACAATGAGCAGTTCTTC. This sequence encodes CASSPAGWCTDNEQFF.

The chain is built from TRBV29-1 and TRBJ2-5, with TRBD2 matching over 14 bases. Trimming at V came to 5 bases and at J to 4 bases, leaving 6 bases not matched to a gene. There are 15 residues in the CDR3. CDR1 and CDR2 (germline): SQVTM, ANQGSEA. The CDR3 DNA is TGCAGCGTTCCCGGGACTAGCGGGAGTAGAGAGACCCAGTACTTC. Its translation is CSVPGTSGSRETQYF.

V and J are TRBV20-1 and TRBJ2-7; D uncertain. CDR1 is DFQATT, CDR2 SNEGSKA, per germline (reference sequence). V lost 1 base to trimming and J lost 4 bases, with 11 bases between them. The CDR3 runs 13 residues. CDR3 DNA: TGCAGTGCTAGAGCTATGACCCGATACGAGCAGTACTTC. Translating it yields CSARAMTRYEQYF.

The chain recombines TRBV6-1 with TRBJ2-1, with no clear D. CDR1 is MNHNS, CDR2 SASEGT, per germline. The CDR3 totals 16 residues. V was trimmed by 7 bases and J by 9 bases, leaving 25 bases between them. CDR3 coding DNA: TGTGCCAGCAACCGAGGCAGAGGCTCAATCTTGGGTGAGCAGTTCTTC. Amino acids: CASNRGRGSILGEQFF.

This clonotype was recorded many times. V and J are TRBV11-2 and TRBJ1-1; D is undetermined. V was clipped by 0 bases and J by 3 bases, with 8 bases between them. This CDR3 is built from 14 residues. Germline CDR1 is SGHAT and CDR2 is FQNNGV. The CDR3 reads CASSLDGSYTEAFF. The DNA for the CDR3 is TGTGCCAGCAGCTTAGATGGATCATACACTGAAGCTTTCTTT.

This clonotype was observed at least ten times. The J gene is TRBJ2-7, the V gene TRBV12-3 or TRBV12-4; TRBD1 matches 10 bases. The CDR3 spans 14 residues. With V trimmed by 5 bases and J by 2 bases, 3 bases remained unmatched. CDR3 nucleotides: TGTGCCAGCAGTATCGGACAGGGGGCCTACGAGCAGTACTTC. Its protein is CASSIGQGAYEQYF.

This chain links TRBV7-8 with TRBJ2-3, with no clear D. This CDR3 comprises 15 residues. Germline CDR1 is SGHVS and CDR2 is FQNEAQ. The V end was cut by 5 bases, the J end by 4 bases, with 16 bases between. CDR3: CASSQKSTIADTQYF. The CDR3 DNA follows: TGTGCCAGCAGCCAAAAGTCTACAATCGCAGATACGCAGTATTTT.

CDR3 residues: CASSPRLLSYNEQFF. The CDR3 region has the DNA TGTGCCAGCAGCCCCAGGCTCCTCTCCTACAATGAGCAGTTCTTC. The rearrangement uses TRBV5-6 and TRBJ2-1; D not resolved. CDR1 and CDR2 (germline): SGHDT, YYEEEE. The CDR3 is 15 amino acids. The V gene lost 4 bases and the J gene lost 0 bases, with 11 bases spanning the gap. Full variable domain (rest looked up from reference TRBV5-6 and TRBJ2-1): DAGVTQSPTHLIKTRGQQVTLRCSPKSGHDTVSWYQQALGQGPQFIFQYYEEEERQRGNFPDRFSGHQFPNYSSELNVNALLLGDSALYLCASSPRLLSYNEQFFGPGTRLTVL.

V and J are TRBV29-1 and TRBJ1-4; D is unresolved. The CDR3 length is 10 residues. CDR1 SQVTM and CDR2 ANQGSEA come from the germline V gene. Trimming left V 6 bases short and J 10 bases short, with 9 bases between. CDR3 nucleotide sequence: TGCAGCGTCATCGCGGGAAAACTGTTTTTT. Translating gives CSVIAGKLFF.

This sequence joins TRBV12-3 or TRBV12-4 and TRBJ2-7; 7 bases align to TRBD1. After removal of 3 bases from V and 4 bases from J, the junction contained 9 bases not matched to a gene. This CDR3 is built from 15 residues. CDR3: CASSFTGAQGYEQYF. In DNA, the CDR3 is TGTGCCAGCAGTTTTACAGGGGCGCAAGGGTACGAGCAGTACTTC.

This clonotype showed up just a few times. J is TRBJ2-3 and V is TRBV10-3; 8 bases align to TRBD2. V lost 2 bases to trimming and J lost 4 bases; unmatched junction nucleotides: 2. Germline V gene data show CDR1 as ENHRY and CDR2 as SYGVKD. The CDR3 covers 14 residues. CDR3 protein: CAISEREGPDTQYF. In DNA form, the CDR3 reads TGTGCCATCAGTGAGCGGGAGGGCCCAGATACGCAGTATTTT.

The chain has TRBV7-9 and TRBJ2-1; no reliable D call. This CDR3 region has 16 residues. CDR1 and CDR2 (germline): SEHNR, FQNEAQ (reference sequence). Trimming cost V 5 bases and J 0 bases, with 14 bases left between them. CDR3 loop: CASSRKTGYSYNEQFF. CDR3 nucleotide sequence: TGTGCCAGCAGCCGTAAAACCGGCTACTCCTACAATGAGCAGTTCTTC.

This clonotype occurred a few times. The chain has TRBV4-3 and TRBJ1-4, with D tentatively TRBD1 (5 bases). Germline-derived CDR1 and CDR2 are LGHNA and YSLEER. Trimming shortened V by 4 bases and J by 8 bases, and 11 bases separated the two germline ends. CDR3 length: 13 amino acids. CDR3 sequence (DNA): TGCGCCAGCAGCCTCAACCGGGGGGAAAAACTGTTTTTT. It yields the protein CASSLNRGEKLFF.

This clonotype came up a few times. The rearrangement links TRBV6-1 to TRBJ2-5; 7 positions match TRBD1. This CDR3 is 13 amino acids long. Germline loops: CDR1 MNHNS, CDR2 SASEGT. J was trimmed by 5 bases and V by 6 bases; bases with no gene match: 6. CDR3 sequence reads: CASRDRVGETQYF. As DNA, the CDR3 is TGTGCCAGCAGAGACAGGGTAGGGGAGACCCAGTACTTC.